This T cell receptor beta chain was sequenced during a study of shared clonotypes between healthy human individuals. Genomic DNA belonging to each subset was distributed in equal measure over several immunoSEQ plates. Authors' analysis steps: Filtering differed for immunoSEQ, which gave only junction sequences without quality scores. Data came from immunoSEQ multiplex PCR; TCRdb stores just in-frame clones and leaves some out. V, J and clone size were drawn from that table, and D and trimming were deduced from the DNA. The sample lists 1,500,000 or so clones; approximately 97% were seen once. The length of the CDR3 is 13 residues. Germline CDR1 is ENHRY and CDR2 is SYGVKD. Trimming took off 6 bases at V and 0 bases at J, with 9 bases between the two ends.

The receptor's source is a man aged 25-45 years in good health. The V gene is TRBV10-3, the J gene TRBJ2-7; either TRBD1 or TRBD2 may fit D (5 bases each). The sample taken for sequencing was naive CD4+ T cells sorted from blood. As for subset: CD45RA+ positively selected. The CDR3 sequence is CAISSGSSYEQYF. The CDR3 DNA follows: TGTGCCATCAGCTCAGGGAGCTCCTACGAGCAGTACTTC.